This TCR beta chain was identified in a study of blood T cell repertoires in COVID-19. Study background: There were acute and convalescent COVID-19 samples, and they came from the United States, Italy and Spain. Sources were T cells, B-cell-depleted T cells, or PBMCs; the material itself was cDNA or gDNA.

V lost 5 bases, J lost 3 bases, and 11 bases lay in between. The CDR3 length is 13 residues. From germline, CDR1 is SGDLS and CDR2 YYNGEE. Original data processing: Amplified reference gene primers provided the basis for estimating nucleated cell counts. Libraries were prepared by immunoSEQ multiplex PCR; TCRdb keeps only in-frame clonotypes and omits some of them. That table supplies the V and J calls and clone size; D and trimming were determined from the DNA. The sample holds under 300,000 clones, approximately 80% seen once. The sequence was obtained from a woman aged 35 to 49 who had recovered from COVID-19. This chain uses TRBV9 with TRBJ2-5; D perhaps matches TRBD1 (5 bases). Material for sequencing was peripheral blood. The CDR3, as DNA: TGTGCCAGCAGTCAAGGGGTGAAAGAGACCCAGTACTTC. Amino acid sequence: CASSQGVKETQYF.